The 23 T cell receptor beta chains below all came from one sample that was sequenced in a study of cytomegalovirus exposure and HLA in healthy donors. TCRdb keeps only in-frame clones here, not all; method: immunoSEQ multiplex PCR. The repertoire has 130,000 or so clones, under 90% of them found once; the top ten carry 2.1%. The sequenced sample was PBMCs. These receptors all stem from a woman younger than 45 in good health and CMV-seronegative.

The rearrangement uses TRBV19 and TRBJ2-1, with 7 nucleotides matching TRBD1. Trimming removed 5 bases from V and 9 bases from J; junction bases left unmatched: 13. The CDR3 runs to 15 residues. Germline CDR1 reads LNHDA; CDR2 reads SQIVND (reference sequence). This chain's CDR3 is CASSLQGQELSEQFF. The CDR3 DNA reads TGTGCCAGTAGTTTACAGGGGCAGGAGTTGAGTGAGCAGTTCTTC. The entire variable domain, with the rest obtained from reference TRBV19 and TRBJ2-1, is as follows: DGGITQSPKYLFRKEGQNVTLSCEQNLNHDAMYWYRQDPGQGLRLIYYSQIVNDFQKGDIAEGYSVSREKKESFPLTVTSAQKNPTAFYLCASSLQGQELSEQFFGPGTRLTVL.

This clone has just one count. The chain combines TRBV11-2 with TRBJ2-7, with D maybe TRBD1 (6 bases). The CDR3 totals 16 residues. V dropped 1 base and J dropped 4 bases, with 17 bases sitting between them. The germline CDR1 and CDR2 sequences are SGHAT and FQNNGV. The CDR3 loop reads CASSLAGPGTSYEQYF. Written as DNA, the CDR3 is TGTGCCAGCAGCTTAGCCGGTCCCGGGACATCTTACGAGCAGTACTTC.

The chain joins TRBV15 to TRBJ2-7; 10 bases match TRBD2. V lost 1 base to trimming and J lost 0 bases; unmatched junction nucleotides: 12. This CDR3 contains 19 residues. Germline V gene lookup returns CDR1 LNHNV and CDR2 YYDKDF (reference sequence). CDR3 in DNA: TGTGCCACCAGCAGAGGGCCCGGGACTAGCGCCTCGAACTCCTACGAGCAGTACTTC. Translation: CATSRGPGTSASNSYEQYF.

This chain connects TRBV5-5 to TRBJ2-7, with D perhaps matching TRBD1 (5 bases). Per germline, CDR1 SGHKS and CDR2 YYEKEE (reference sequence). V gave up 6 bases and J gave up 3 bases, with 22 bases separating them. The CDR3 is made up of 16 amino acids. The CDR3 region is CASTRTSGTSGYEQYF. CDR3 nucleotides: TGTGCCAGCACCCGGACATCCGGAACTTCTGGCTACGAGCAGTACTTC.

This clone occurred once. The gene calls are TRBV7-2 and TRBJ2-1, with TRBD2 identical over 11 bases. Germline trimming cut 4 bases from V and 12 bases from J; bases unmatched to any gene: 17. In germline, CDR1 is SGHTA, CDR2 FQGNSA. The CDR3 loop spans 17 amino acids. The CDR3 region has the DNA TGTGCCAGCAGCTCCTTATTCCTAGCGGGGGGCCACTTAGGGCAGTTCTTC. Its translation is CASSSLFLAGGHLGQFF.

This clone was detected only a few times. The rearrangement uses TRBV4-1 and TRBJ2-7, with D possibly being TRBD2 (6 bases). CDR3 length: 15 residues. With 1 base removed from V and 2 bases from J, the gap between germline ends came to 12 bases. Germline V gene lookup returns CDR1 MGHRA and CDR2 YSYEKL. The chain's CDR3 is CASSQGVAETYEQYF. CDR3 DNA: TGCGCCAGCAGCCAAGGAGTAGCGGAAACCTACGAGCAGTACTTC.

The chain joins TRBV10-3 to TRBJ1-4; 7 bases are shared with TRBD1. The ends lost 4 bases at V and 5 bases at J; junction bases unmatched: 10. CDR3 length: 16 amino acids. Germline CDR1 is ENHRY and CDR2 is SYGVKD. CDR3 in amino acids: CAISGNRGQENEKLFF. Here the CDR3 DNA reads TGTGCCATCAGTGGGAACAGGGGTCAAGAAAATGAAAAACTGTTTTTT.

The chain employs TRBV27 and TRBJ1-1; 7 bases are a match to TRBD1. CDR1 is MNHEY, CDR2 SMNVEV, per germline (reference sequence). J lost 2 bases, V lost 4 bases, and 4 bases had no gene match. The CDR3 length is 14 residues. CDR3 sequence reads: CASSSTGVNTEAFF. The CDR3 bases are TGTGCCAGCAGTTCCACAGGGGTCAACACTGAAGCTTTCTTT.

In its sample, this clone was seen once. The chain links TRBV29-1 to TRBJ2-7, with D tentatively TRBD1 (6 bases). Trimming shortened V by 4 bases and J by 0 bases, and 7 bases separated the two germline ends. The CDR3 covers 12 residues. Germline CDR1 is SQVTM and CDR2 is ANQGSEA. The CDR3 DNA is TGCAGCGTTGGCAGGGGCTCCTACGAGCAGTACTTC. Amino acid sequence: CSVGRGSYEQYF.

The gene calls are TRBV30 and TRBJ2-7; 10 nucleotides match TRBD1. The V and J ends lost 3 bases and 6 bases, in that order; junction bases with no gene match: 2. There are 12 residues in the CDR3. Germline CDR1 reads GTSNPN; CDR2 reads SVGIG (reference sequence). This CDR3 is CAWSGTGAEQYF. The CDR3 region has the DNA TGTGCCTGGAGCGGGACAGGGGCCGAGCAGTACTTC.

The rearrangement uses TRBV4-3 and TRBJ1-2; 9 bases map to TRBD1. Trimming cost V 3 bases and J 8 bases; bases outside gene matches: 13. The CDR3 loop spans 16 amino acids. Germline lookup yields CDR1 LGHNA and CDR2 YSLEER. The CDR3 nucleotides read TGCGCCAGCAGCCAGGGACAGGGTCAGGGTCTATGGGGCTACACCTTC. Protein: CASSQGQGQGLWGYTF.

The V and J genes are TRBV5-4 and TRBJ1-2; D unclear. Germline assignment: CDR1 SGHNT and CDR2 YYREEE (reference sequence). CDR3 length: 15 residues. Between the trimmed V and J ends, which lost 3 bases and 5 bases, there was a span of 17 bases. The DNA of the CDR3 is TGTGCCAGCAGCTCTGCAGGTTTGGATCGGTATGGCTACACCTTC. It yields the protein CASSSAGLDRYGYTF.

The chain has TRBV18 and TRBJ2-3, with TRBD1 matching over 8 bases. This CDR3 is built from 16 residues. Trimming removed 5 bases from V and 2 bases from J; junction bases left unmatched: 9. From germline, CDR1 is KGHSH and CDR2 LQKENI. The CDR3 DNA reads as TGTGCCAGCTCATCGACAGGGGATTCATCCACAGATACGCAGTATTTT. Protein sequence: CASSSTGDSSTDTQYF.

The chain employs TRBV10-1 and TRBJ2-7; possibly TRBD1 for D (5 bases). Trimming removed 2 bases from V and 2 bases from J, with 16 bases in between. This CDR3 comprises 16 residues. From germline, CDR1 is WNHNN and CDR2 SYGVQD (reference sequence). Written as DNA, the CDR3 is TGCGCCAGCAGTGAGCCATTCTGGACACTTACCTACGAGCAGTACTTC. This codes for CASSEPFWTLTYEQYF.

This chain links TRBV15 with TRBJ1-5, with 7 bases aligning to TRBD1. V was pared by 5 bases and J by 5 bases, with 21 bases of the junction left unmatched. CDR3 length equals 19 residues. The germline V gene encodes CDR1 LNHNV and CDR2 YYDKDF (reference sequence). CDR3 loop: CATSRRYLLQGDEDQPQHF. CDR3 bases: TGTGCCACCAGCCGCCGGTACCTTTTGCAGGGGGATGAAGATCAGCCCCAGCATTTT. Full variable domain (rest looked up from reference TRBV15 and TRBJ1-5): DAMVIQNPRYQVTQFGKPVTLSCSQTLNHNVMYWYQQKSSQAPKLLFHYYDKDFNNEADTPDNFQSRRPNTSFCFLDIRSPGLGDTAMYLCATSRRYLLQGDEDQPQHFGDGTRLSIL.

This chain joins TRBV7-8 and TRBJ2-7, with D possibly being TRBD1 (5 bases). The CDR3 runs to 16 residues. V lost 4 bases, J lost 5 bases, and 21 bases lay in between. CDR1 is SGHVS, CDR2 FQNEAQ, per germline. The CDR3 coding sequence is TGTGCCAGCAGCTCCTTGGGGCTGGGCCGAGAGAACGAGCAGTACTTC. Encoded protein: CASSSLGLGRENEQYF.

This rearrangement joins TRBV18 to TRBJ2-7, with 7 positions matching TRBD1. The germline V gene encodes CDR1 KGHSH and CDR2 LQKENI. The CDR3 has 18 amino acids. Trimming cost V 1 base and J 2 bases; bases outside gene matches: 14. The CDR3 here is CASSPLDLSGGRTYEQYF. The DNA for the CDR3 is TGTGCCAGCTCACCACTTGACCTATCAGGGGGTCGCACCTACGAGCAGTACTTC.

The J gene is TRBJ2-7, the V gene TRBV6-5; a weak D match, TRBD1 (6 bases). The CDR3 has 13 amino acids. The V end was cut by 4 bases, the J end by 5 bases, with 12 bases between. Germline values: CDR1 MNHEY, CDR2 SVGAGI. The CDR3 is CASSSQGRDEQYF. The CDR3 region has the DNA TGTGCCAGCAGTTCACAGGGCCGTGACGAGCAGTACTTC.

The chain combines TRBV27 with TRBJ1-2, with 8 nucleotides matching TRBD1. Looked up from germline, CDR1 is MNHEY and CDR2 is SMNVEV (reference sequence). The ends lost 3 bases at V and 7 bases at J; junction bases unmatched: 4. This CDR3 region has 13 residues. In DNA, the CDR3 is TGTGCCAGCAGTTTCGCGACAGGGGTTGGCTACACCTTC. It encodes CASSFATGVGYTF.

V gene TRBV7-8 combines with J gene TRBJ2-1, with TRBD2 identical over 8 bases. The ends lost 2 bases at V and 0 bases at J; junction bases unmatched: 0. Germline CDR1 is SGHVS and CDR2 is FQNEAQ. CDR3 length equals 15 residues. CDR3 amino acids: CASSLRGGSYNEQFF. Here the CDR3 DNA reads TGTGCCAGCAGCTTACGGGGGGGCTCCTACAATGAGCAGTTCTTC.

CDR3 in DNA: TGCAGCGTTGCTCGGACAACCTACGAGCAGTACTTC. Protein product: CSVARTTYEQYF. This chain joins TRBV29-1 and TRBJ2-7; the D gene is possibly TRBD1 (5 bases). The CDR3 loop spans 12 amino acids. V was pared by 4 bases and J by 2 bases, with 9 bases between. CDR1 SQVTM and CDR2 ANQGSEA come from the germline V gene.

The chain has TRBV2 and TRBJ1-4; 7 nucleotides line up with TRBD1. After removal of 5 bases from V and 3 bases from J, the junction contained 3 bases not matched to a gene. CDR1 is SNHLY, CDR2 FYNNEI, per germline. CDR3 size: 14 residues. CDR3 in amino acids: CASSLQGPNEKLFF. CDR3 DNA: TGTGCCAGCAGTCTACAGGGGCCTAATGAAAAACTGTTTTTT.

This clone came up once. This chain links TRBV7-2 with TRBJ2-1; the match to TRBD2 covers 11 bases. Germline V gene data show CDR1 as SGHTA and CDR2 as FQGNSA. The CDR3 is 14 residues long. Trimming at V came to 4 bases and at J to 6 bases, leaving 2 bases not matched to a gene. In nucleotides, the CDR3 is TGTGCCAGCAGCTCGACTAGCGGGGTCAATGAGCAGTTCTTC. Residues: CASSSTSGVNEQFF.